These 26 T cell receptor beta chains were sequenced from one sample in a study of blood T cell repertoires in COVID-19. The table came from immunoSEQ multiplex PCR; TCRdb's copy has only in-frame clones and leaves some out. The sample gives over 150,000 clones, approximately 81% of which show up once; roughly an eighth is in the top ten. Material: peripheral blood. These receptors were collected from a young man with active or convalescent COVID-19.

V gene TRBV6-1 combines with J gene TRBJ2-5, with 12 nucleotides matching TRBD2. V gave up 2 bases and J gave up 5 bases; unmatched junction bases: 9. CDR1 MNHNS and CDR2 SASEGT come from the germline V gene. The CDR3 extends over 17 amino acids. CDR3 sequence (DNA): TGTGCCAGCAGTGAATACACTAGCGGGGGGCCTTTGGAGACCCAGTACTTC. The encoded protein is CASSEYTSGGPLETQYF.

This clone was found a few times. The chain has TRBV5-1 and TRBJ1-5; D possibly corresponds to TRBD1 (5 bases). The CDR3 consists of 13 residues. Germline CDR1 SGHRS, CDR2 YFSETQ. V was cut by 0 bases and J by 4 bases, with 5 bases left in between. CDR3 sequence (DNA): TGCGCCAGCAGCTTGGCAGGGAATCAGCCCCAGCATTTT. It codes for CASSLAGNQPQHF.

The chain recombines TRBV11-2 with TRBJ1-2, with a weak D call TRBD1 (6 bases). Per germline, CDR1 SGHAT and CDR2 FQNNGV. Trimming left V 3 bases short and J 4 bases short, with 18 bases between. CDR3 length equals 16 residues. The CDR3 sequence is CASSFRGGADSYGYTF. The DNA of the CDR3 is TGTGCCAGCAGCTTTAGGGGGGGGGCAGACTCCTATGGCTACACCTTC.

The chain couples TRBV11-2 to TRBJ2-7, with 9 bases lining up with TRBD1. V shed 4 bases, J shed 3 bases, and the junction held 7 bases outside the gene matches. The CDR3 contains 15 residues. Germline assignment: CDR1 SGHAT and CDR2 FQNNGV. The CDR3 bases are TGTGCCAGCAGCTCCGGACAGGGGAGGGTCTACGAGCAGTACTTC. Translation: CASSSGQGRVYEQYF.

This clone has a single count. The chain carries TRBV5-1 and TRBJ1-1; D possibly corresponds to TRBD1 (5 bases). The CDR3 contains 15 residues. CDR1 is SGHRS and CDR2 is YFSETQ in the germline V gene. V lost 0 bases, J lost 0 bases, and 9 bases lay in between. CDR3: CASSLGGHMNTEAFF. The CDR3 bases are TGCGCCAGCAGCTTGGGAGGACATATGAACACTGAAGCTTTCTTT.

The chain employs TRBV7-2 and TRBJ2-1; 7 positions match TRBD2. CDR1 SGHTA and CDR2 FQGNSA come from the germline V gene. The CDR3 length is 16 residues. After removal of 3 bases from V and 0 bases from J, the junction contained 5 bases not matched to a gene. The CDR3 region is CASSFNGGSSYNEQFF. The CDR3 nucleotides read TGTGCCAGCAGCTTTAATGGCGGGAGCTCCTACAATGAGCAGTTCTTC.

The CDR3 spells CASSQGQGTETQYF. CDR3 sequence (DNA): TGCGCCAGCAGCCAAGGACAGGGGACAGAGACCCAGTACTTC. The genes are TRBV4-1 and TRBJ2-5, with 8 bases identical to TRBD1. The CDR3 covers 14 residues. In germline, CDR1 is MGHRA, CDR2 YSYEKL. V was pared by 1 base and J by 4 bases, with 2 bases of the junction left unmatched.

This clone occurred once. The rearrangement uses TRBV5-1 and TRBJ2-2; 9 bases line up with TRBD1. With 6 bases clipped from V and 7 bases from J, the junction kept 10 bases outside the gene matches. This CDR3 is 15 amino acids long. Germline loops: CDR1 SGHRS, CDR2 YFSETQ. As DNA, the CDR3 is TGCGCCAGCACAGTGGGGACAGGGAGAGGCGGGGAGCTGTTTTTT. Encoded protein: CASTVGTGRGGELFF.

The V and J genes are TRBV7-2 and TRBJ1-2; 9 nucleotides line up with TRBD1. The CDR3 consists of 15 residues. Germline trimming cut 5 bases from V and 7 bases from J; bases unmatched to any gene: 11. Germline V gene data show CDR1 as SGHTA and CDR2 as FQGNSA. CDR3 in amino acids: CASSPPGQGRIGYTF. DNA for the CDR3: TGTGCCAGCAGCCCTCCGGGACAGGGTCGGATTGGCTACACCTTC.

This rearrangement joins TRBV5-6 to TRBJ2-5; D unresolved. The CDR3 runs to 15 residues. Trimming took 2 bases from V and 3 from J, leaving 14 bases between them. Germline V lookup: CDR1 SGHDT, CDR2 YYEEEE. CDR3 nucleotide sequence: TGTGCCAGCAGCTTCGGTCTAGTAGTCGAAGAGACCCAGTACTTC. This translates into CASSFGLVVEETQYF.

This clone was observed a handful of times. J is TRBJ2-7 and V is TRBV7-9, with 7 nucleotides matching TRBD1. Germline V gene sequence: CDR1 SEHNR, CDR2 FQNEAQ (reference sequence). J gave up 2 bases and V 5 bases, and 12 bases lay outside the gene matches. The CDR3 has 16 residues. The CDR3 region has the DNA TGTGCCAGCAGCACCAGACAGGGTGACAAGGCCTACGAGCAGTACTTC. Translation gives CASSTRQGDKAYEQYF.

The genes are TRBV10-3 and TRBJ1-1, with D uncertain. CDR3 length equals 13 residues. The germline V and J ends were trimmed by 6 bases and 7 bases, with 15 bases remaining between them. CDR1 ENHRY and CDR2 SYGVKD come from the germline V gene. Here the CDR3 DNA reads TGTGCCATCAGCGCCGGGGTCGGCGGTGAAGCTTTCTTT. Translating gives CAISAGVGGEAFF.

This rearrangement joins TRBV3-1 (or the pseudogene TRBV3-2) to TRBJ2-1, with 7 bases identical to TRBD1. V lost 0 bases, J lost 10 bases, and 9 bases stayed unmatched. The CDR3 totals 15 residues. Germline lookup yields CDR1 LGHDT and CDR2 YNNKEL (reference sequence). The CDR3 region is CASSQDRQGWREQFF. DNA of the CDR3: TGTGCCAGCAGCCAAGATCGACAGGGTTGGCGCGAGCAGTTCTTC.

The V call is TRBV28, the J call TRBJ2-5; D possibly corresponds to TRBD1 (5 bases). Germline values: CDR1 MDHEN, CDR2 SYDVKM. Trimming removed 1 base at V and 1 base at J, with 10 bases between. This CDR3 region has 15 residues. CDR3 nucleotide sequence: TGTGCCAGCAGTTTATCCCGGACACTCCAAGAGACCCAGTACTTC. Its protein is CASSLSRTLQETQYF.

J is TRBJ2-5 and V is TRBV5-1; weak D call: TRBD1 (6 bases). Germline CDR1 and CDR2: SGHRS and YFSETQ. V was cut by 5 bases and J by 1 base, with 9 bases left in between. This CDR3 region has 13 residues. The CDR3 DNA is TGCGCCAGCAGTGCAGGGGTCCAAGAGACCCAGTACTTC. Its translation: CASSAGVQETQYF.

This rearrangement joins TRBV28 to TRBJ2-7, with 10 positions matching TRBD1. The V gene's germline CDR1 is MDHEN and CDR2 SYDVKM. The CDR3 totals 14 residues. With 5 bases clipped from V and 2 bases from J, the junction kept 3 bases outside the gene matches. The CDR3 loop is CASSSDRGPYEQYF. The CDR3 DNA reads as TGTGCCAGCAGTAGTGACAGGGGGCCCTACGAGCAGTACTTC.

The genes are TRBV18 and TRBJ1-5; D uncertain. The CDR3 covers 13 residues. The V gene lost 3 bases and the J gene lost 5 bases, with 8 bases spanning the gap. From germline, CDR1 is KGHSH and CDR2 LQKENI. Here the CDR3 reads CASSPAYYQPQHF. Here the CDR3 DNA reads TGTGCCAGCTCACCCGCCTATTATCAGCCCCAGCATTTT.

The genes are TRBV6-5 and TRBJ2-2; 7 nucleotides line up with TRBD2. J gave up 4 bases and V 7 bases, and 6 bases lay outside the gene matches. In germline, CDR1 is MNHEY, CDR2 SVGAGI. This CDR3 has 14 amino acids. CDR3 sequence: CASMAGVGTGELFF. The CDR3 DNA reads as TGTGCCAGCATGGCGGGAGTAGGCACCGGGGAGCTGTTTTTT.

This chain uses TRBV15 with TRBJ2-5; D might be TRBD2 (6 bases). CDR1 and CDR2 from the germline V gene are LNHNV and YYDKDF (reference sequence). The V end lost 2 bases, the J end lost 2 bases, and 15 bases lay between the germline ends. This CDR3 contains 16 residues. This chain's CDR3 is CATSRPGTSPQETQYF. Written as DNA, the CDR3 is TGTGCCACCAGCAGACCGGGGACTTCCCCTCAAGAGACCCAGTACTTC.

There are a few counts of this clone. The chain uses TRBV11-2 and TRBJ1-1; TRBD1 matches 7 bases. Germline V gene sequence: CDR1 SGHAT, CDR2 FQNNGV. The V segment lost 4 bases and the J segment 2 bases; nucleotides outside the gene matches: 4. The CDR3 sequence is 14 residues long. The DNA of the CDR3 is TGTGCCAGCAGCTCTAACAGGGGTAACACTGAAGCTTTCTTT. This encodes CASSSNRGNTEAFF. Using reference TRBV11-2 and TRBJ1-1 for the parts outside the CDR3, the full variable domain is EAGVAQSPRYKIIEKRQSVAFWCNPISGHATLYWYQQILGQGPKLLIQFQNNGVVDDSQLPKDRFSAERLKGVDSTLKIQPAKLEDSAVYLCASSSNRGNTEAFFGQGTRLTVV.

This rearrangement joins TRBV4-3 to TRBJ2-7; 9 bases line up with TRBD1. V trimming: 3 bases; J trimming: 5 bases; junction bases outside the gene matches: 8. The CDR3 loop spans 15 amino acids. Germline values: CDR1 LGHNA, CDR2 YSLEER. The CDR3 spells CASSHGTGGADEQYF. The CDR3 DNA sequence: TGCGCCAGCAGCCATGGAACAGGGGGCGCGGACGAGCAGTACTTC.

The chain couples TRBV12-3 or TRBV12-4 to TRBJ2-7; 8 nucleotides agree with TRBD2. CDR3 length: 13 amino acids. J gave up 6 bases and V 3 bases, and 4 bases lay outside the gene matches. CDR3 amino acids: CASSFGTSAEQYF. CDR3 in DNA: TGTGCCAGCAGTTTTGGGACTAGTGCCGAGCAGTACTTC.

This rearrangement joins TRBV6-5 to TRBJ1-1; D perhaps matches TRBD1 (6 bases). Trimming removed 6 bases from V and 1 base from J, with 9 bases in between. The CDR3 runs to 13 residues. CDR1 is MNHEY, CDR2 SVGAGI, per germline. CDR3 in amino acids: CASRDRGNTEAFF. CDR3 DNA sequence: TGTGCCAGCAGGGACAGAGGGAACACTGAAGCTTTCTTT.

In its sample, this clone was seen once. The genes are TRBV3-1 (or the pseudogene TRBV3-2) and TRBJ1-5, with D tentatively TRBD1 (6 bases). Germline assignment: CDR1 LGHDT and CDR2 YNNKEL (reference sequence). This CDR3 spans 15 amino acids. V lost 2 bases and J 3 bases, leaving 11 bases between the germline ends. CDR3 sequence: CASSQSGGFNQPQHF. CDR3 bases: TGTGCCAGCAGCCAATCGGGGGGCTTCAATCAGCCCCAGCATTTT.

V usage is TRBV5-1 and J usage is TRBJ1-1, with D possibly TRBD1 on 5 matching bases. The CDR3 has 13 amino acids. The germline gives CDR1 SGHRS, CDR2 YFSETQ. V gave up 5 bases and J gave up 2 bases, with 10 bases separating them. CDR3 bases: TGCGCCAGCAGACCCGACAGTAACACTGAAGCTTTCTTT. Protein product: CASRPDSNTEAFF. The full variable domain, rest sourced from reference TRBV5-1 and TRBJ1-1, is KAGVTQTPRYLIKTRGQQVTLSCSPISGHRSVSWYQQTPGQGLQFLFEYFSETQRNKGNFPGRFSGRQFSNSRSEMNVSTLELGDSALYLCASRPDSNTEAFFGQGTRLTVV.

The CDR3 spells CASSLVDEQFF. DNA for the CDR3: TGTGCCAGCAGCTTGGTCGATGAGCAGTTCTTC. This rearrangement joins TRBV5-8 to TRBJ2-1, with no clear D. Germline lookup yields CDR1 SGHTS and CDR2 YDEGEE. The length of the CDR3 is 11 residues. V was clipped by 0 bases and J by 8 bases, with 3 bases between them.